What follows is one T cell receptor beta chain and its context. This CDR3 spans 13 amino acids. Trimming cost V 8 bases and J 9 bases, with 17 bases left between them. Germline lookup yields CDR1 ENHRY and CDR2 SYGVKD. This specimen belongs to a study of response to subunit inactivated influenza vaccine. TCRdb ran MiXCR on the RT-PCR reads and lists one entry per CDR3 protein. Here the sample spans around 480,000 distinct CDR3 sequences, 16% being singletons. This sequence was found in a man between 50 and 69 years old who received an inactivated influenza vaccine. The sample in question was CD4+ T cells sorted from PBMCs, obtained roughly 24 months after vaccination. The chain recombines TRBV10-3 with TRBJ2-1; TRBD2 might be the D (5 bases). In nucleotides, the CDR3 is TGTGCCATCGCTATACCTTCTAGCAGTGAGCAGTTCTTC. Protein: CAIAIPSSSEQFF.